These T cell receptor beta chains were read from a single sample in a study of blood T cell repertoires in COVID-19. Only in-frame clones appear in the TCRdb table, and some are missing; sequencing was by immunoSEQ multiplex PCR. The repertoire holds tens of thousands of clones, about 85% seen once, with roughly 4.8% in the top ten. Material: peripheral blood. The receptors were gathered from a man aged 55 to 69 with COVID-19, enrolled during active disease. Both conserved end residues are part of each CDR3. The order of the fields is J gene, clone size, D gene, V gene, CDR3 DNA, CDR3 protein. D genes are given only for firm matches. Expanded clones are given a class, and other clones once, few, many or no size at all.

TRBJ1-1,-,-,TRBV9,TGTGCCAGCAGCGTAGGGGCCGAAGACACGGGGACTGAAGCTTTCTTT,CASSVGAEDTGTEAFF
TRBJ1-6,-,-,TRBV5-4,TGTGCCAGCAGCCTTGGAGAAGGGGGAAGTAATTCACCCCTCCACTTT,CASSLGEGGSNSPLHF
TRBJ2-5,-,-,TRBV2,TGTGCCACTGCTAGGGCTAGCGCGGACCAAGAGACCCAGTACTTC,CATARASADQETQYF
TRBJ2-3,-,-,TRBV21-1,TGTGCCAGCCAGTCTAGCGGGAAAACCACAGATACGCAGTATTTT,CASQSSGKTTDTQYF
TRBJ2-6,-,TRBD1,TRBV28,TGTGCCAGCAGTTCATTGGGACAGGGGGCGCCTGGGGCCAACGTCCTGACTTTC,CASSSLGQGAPGANVLTF
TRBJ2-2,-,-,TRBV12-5,TGTGCTAGTGGCCTTGCGACTACCGGGGAGCTGTTTTTT,CASGLATTGELFF
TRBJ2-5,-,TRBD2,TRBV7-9,TGTGCCAGCAGCTTAGCGATGGGACTAGCGATGGAGACCCAGTACTTC,CASSLAMGLAMETQYF
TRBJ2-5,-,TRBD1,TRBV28,TGTGCCAGCAGTTCTACCGGGACAGGGGGCCAAGAGACCCAGTACTTC,CASSSTGTGGQETQYF
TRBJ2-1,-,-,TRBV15,TGTGCCACCGGGGGCGGGAGAAATGCCTACAATGAGCAGTTCTTC,CATGGGRNAYNEQFF
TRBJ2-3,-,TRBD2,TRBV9,TGTGCCAGCAGCCACCTAGCGGGAGGGGCAGATACGCAGTATTTT,CASSHLAGGADTQYF
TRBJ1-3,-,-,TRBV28,TGTGCCAGCAGTACCCGATTCGGGGTAGGAAACACCATATATTTT,CASSTRFGVGNTIYF
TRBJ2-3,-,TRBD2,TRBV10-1,TGCGCCAGCCAGGCGGGAGGGGCAGATACGCAGTATTTT,CASQAGGADTQYF
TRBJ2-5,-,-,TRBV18,TGTGCCAGCTCAACGACAGAAACGACCAGCGTTCAAGAGACCCAGTACTTC,CASSTTETTSVQETQYF
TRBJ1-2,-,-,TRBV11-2,TGTGCCAGCAGCCCAACAGGGATCTATGGCTACACCTTC,CASSPTGIYGYTF
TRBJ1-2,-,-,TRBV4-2,TGTGCCAGCAGCCTACCAAGTCCGGGGGACTATGGCTACACCTTC,CASSLPSPGDYGYTF
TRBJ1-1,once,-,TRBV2,TGTGCCAGCAGTGTGCCAAGGCAGGGCTCTGGGGACACTGAAGCTTTCTTT,CASSVPRQGSGDTEAFF
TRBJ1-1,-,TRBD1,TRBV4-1,TGCGCCAGCAGCCAAGATCACAGGGGACCGAACACTGAAGCTTTCTTT,CASSQDHRGPNTEAFF
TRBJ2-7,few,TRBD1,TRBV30,TGTGCCTGGAGTCCGCCTGGGACAGTCATAGGGTACGAGCAGTACTTC,CAWSPPGTVIGYEQYF
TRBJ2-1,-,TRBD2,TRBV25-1,TGTGCCAGCAGTCTAACCGGGAGGGGTTCCTACAATGAGCAGTTCTTC,CASSLTGRGSYNEQFF
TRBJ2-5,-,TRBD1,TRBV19,TGTGCCAGTAGTCTAAAGGGACAGGGGGATAGAGAGACCCAGTACTTC,CASSLKGQGDRETQYF
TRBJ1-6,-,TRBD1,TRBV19,TGTGCCAGTACCAGACAGGGGAATTCACCCCTCCACTTT,CASTRQGNSPLHF
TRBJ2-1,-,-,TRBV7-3,TGTGCCAGCAGCACCCCTCAGGGGAATGAGCAGTTCTTC,CASSTPQGNEQFF
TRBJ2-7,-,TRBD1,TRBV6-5,TGTGCCAGCAGTCGGGGACAGGGGCTCTACGAGCAGTACTTC,CASSRGQGLYEQYF
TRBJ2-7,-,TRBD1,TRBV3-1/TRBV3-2,TGTGCCAGCAGCCAGAAACAGGGGGCTATCGGCTACGAGCAGTACTTC,CASSQKQGAIGYEQYF
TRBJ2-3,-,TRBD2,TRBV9,TGTGCCAGCAGCGTAGAACACGGGGGGATGAGCACAGATACGCAGTATTTT,CASSVEHGGMSTDTQYF
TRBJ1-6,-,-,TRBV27,TGTGTTTCGGCGGTAGGACTCGGGTATAATTCACCCCTCCACTTT,CVSAVGLGYNSPLHF
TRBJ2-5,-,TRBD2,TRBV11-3,TGTGCCAGCAGCCCGGGACTAGCGGGACTCCAAGAGACCCAGTACTTC,CASSPGLAGLQETQYF
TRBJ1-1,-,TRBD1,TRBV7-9,TGTGCCAGCAGCTCCCCGGACAGGGGGAACACTGAAGCTTTCTTT,CASSSPDRGNTEAFF
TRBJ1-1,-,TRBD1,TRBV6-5,TGTGCCAGCAGGGGGGGACAGGGAACGAACACTGAAGCTTTCTTT,CASRGGQGTNTEAFF
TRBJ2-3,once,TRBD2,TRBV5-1,TGCGCCAGCACTCTAGCGGGAGAGGACACGCAGTATTTT,CASTLAGEDTQYF
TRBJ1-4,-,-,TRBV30,TGTGCCTGGAGTGTCCTTGATGAAAAACTGTTTTTT,CAWSVLDEKLFF
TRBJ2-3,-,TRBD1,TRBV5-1,TGCGCCAGCAGCTTGGCCTCGGGACAGTACGGCACAGATACGCAGTATTTT,CASSLASGQYGTDTQYF
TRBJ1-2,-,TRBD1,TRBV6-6,TGTGCCAGCAGTTACCCCAGGGGGCGAGGTTATGGCTACACCTTC,CASSYPRGRGYGYTF
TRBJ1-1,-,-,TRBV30,TGTGCCTGGAGCACTGACAGGATCGGGGCTTTCTTT,CAWSTDRIGAFF
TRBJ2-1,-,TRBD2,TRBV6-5,TGTGCCAGCAGTTACGTGACTAGCGGAGGGAATGAGCAGTTCTTC,CASSYVTSGGNEQFF
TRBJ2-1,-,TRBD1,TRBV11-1,TGTGCCAGCAGCACGGGACAGAGCTCCTACAATGAGCAGTTCTTC,CASSTGQSSYNEQFF
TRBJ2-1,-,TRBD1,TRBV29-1,TGTGGGACAGGGGCGTACAATGAGCAGTTCTTC,CGTGAYNEQFF
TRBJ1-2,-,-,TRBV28,TGTGCCAGCAACGCACCAGGGCCGGGGGACTATGGCTACACCTTC,CASNAPGPGDYGYTF
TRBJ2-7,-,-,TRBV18,TGTGCCAGCTCACCAGGCCTTTTCCGCTCCTACGAGCAGTACTTC,CASSPGLFRSYEQYF
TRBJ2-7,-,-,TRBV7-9,TGTGCCAGCAGCTTAACTAGCGAGCAGTACTTC,CASSLTSEQYF
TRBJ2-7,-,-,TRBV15,TGTGCCACCAGCAGAGATCTCAGGGGCGCGGAGCAGTACTTC,CATSRDLRGAEQYF
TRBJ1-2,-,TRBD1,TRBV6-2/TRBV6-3,TGTGCCAGCAGTAAGGGGGACAGGGGCCGCTACACCTTC,CASSKGDRGRYTF
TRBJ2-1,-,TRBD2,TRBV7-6,TGTGCCAGCAGCTTAAGGGCGGTAGCGGGATCTGAGCAGTTCTTC,CASSLRAVAGSEQFF
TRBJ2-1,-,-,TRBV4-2,TGTGCCAGCAGCCCCTCCAGGGAATACGAGCAGTTCTTC,CASSPSREYEQFF
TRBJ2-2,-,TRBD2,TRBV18,TGTGCCAGCTCATCGAGCCTAGCGGGAGGCACGAACACCGGGGAGCTGTTTTTT,CASSSSLAGGTNTGELFF